The 16 T cell receptor beta chains reported below all come from one sample, sequenced in a study of control samples from healthy donors and cancer patients. This table comes from immunoSEQ multiplex PCR, and its TCRdb copy is limited to in-frame clones, with some not included. The sample lists about 100,000 clones, approximately 86% occurring once. Sequenced input: blood. The receptors were gathered from a man younger than 40 in good health.

The rearrangement links TRBV4-1 to TRBJ2-1; possibly TRBD1 for D (5 bases). This CDR3 contains 17 residues. V lost 4 bases, J lost 0 bases, and 16 bases lay in between. Germline V CDR1 and CDR2: MGHRA, YSYEKL. CDR3 DNA: TGCGCCAGCAGCCGTCCGTCGACAGAAAGCTCCTACAATGAGCAGTTCTTC. Encoded protein: CASSRPSTESSYNEQFF.

The chain uses TRBV5-1 and TRBJ2-3, with D uncertain. The V gene lost 3 bases and the J gene lost 2 bases, with 7 bases spanning the gap. This CDR3 is built from 13 residues. Germline-derived CDR1 and CDR2 are SGHRS and YFSETQ. CDR3 nucleotides: TGCGCCAGCAGCTATGGGCCCACAGATACGCAGTATTTT. This sequence encodes CASSYGPTDTQYF.

The chain recombines TRBV7-2 with TRBJ1-1, with D perhaps matching TRBD1 (5 bases). The CDR3 runs 15 residues. V was clipped by 1 base and J by 2 bases, with 11 bases between them. In germline, CDR1 is SGHTA, CDR2 FQGNSA. The CDR3 region is CASSLVWGSNTEAFF. CDR3 sequence (DNA): TGTGCCAGCAGCTTAGTTTGGGGCAGCAACACTGAAGCTTTCTTT.

The V gene is TRBV11-2, the J gene TRBJ1-4; the D gene is possibly TRBD1 (5 bases). The CDR3 is made up of 13 amino acids. V lost 4 bases and J 6 bases, leaving 9 bases between the germline ends. Germline assignment: CDR1 SGHAT and CDR2 FQNNGV. The DNA of the CDR3 is TGTGCCAGCAGCTATACAGGATATGAAAAACTGTTTTTT. The encoded protein is CASSYTGYEKLFF. Variable domain in full (rest from reference TRBV11-2 and TRBJ1-4): EAGVAQSPRYKIIEKRQSVAFWCNPISGHATLYWYQQILGQGPKLLIQFQNNGVVDDSQLPKDRFSAERLKGVDSTLKIQPAKLEDSAVYLCASSYTGYEKLFFGSGTQLSVL.

This clone was detected a few times. This sequence joins TRBV18 and TRBJ1-2; 7 nucleotides match TRBD1. CDR3 size: 13 residues. V shed 4 bases and J 8 bases; nucleotides not matched to a gene: 7. Germline V lookup: CDR1 KGHSH, CDR2 LQKENI. CDR3 residues: CASSLDDRVGYTF. The CDR3 nucleotides are TGTGCCAGCTCACTAGACGACAGGGTCGGCTACACCTTC.

This sequence joins TRBV5-5 and TRBJ2-2; D is perhaps TRBD1 or TRBD2 (6 bases each). Germline CDR1 and CDR2: SGHKS and YYEKEE (reference sequence). V was cut by 0 bases and J by 6 bases, with 9 bases left in between. The CDR3 consists of 14 residues. This CDR3 is CASSLVRGAGELFF. Here the CDR3 DNA reads TGTGCCAGCAGCTTGGTGAGGGGGGCCGGGGAGCTGTTTTTT.

This sequence joins TRBV21-1 and TRBJ1-4. TRBV21-1 is a known pseudogene. The CDR3 spans 13 residues. The CDR3 nucleotides are TGTGCCGGGGTGGGGGGGGTGAATGAAAAACTGTTTTTT. Protein sequence: CAGVGGVNEKLFF.

The chain combines TRBV7-9 with TRBJ1-1; D might be TRBD1 (6 bases). The CDR3 runs to 13 residues. Germline CDR1 is SEHNR and CDR2 is FQNEAQ (reference sequence). Trimming took 10 bases from V and 1 from J, leaving 13 bases between them. The CDR3: CAIAIQGNTEAFF. CDR3 nucleotide sequence: TGTGCCATCGCGATACAGGGGAACACTGAAGCTTTCTTT.

The rearrangement joins TRBV12-5 to TRBJ1-1, with D uncertain. The CDR3 covers 10 residues. Germline V gene sequence: CDR1 LGHNT, CDR2 FRNRAP. Trimming took off 8 bases at V and 5 bases at J, with 6 bases between the two ends. CDR3 nucleotide sequence: TGTGCTAGTTCTCAGACTGAAGCTTTCTTT. It specifies CASSQTEAFF.

The V gene is TRBV29-1, the J gene TRBJ2-1; D is possibly TRBD1 (5 bases). The V end was cut by 7 bases, the J end by 5 bases, with 9 bases between. This CDR3 comprises 11 residues. Per germline, CDR1 SQVTM and CDR2 ANQGSEA. The CDR3 loop reads CSGTSHNEQFF. In nucleotides, the CDR3 is TGCAGCGGGACAAGCCACAATGAGCAGTTCTTC.

The CDR3 DNA follows: TGTGCCAGCAGTTATAGCGGGGGGCTCTACAATGAGCAGTTCTTC. The encoded protein is CASSYSGGLYNEQFF. This chain uses TRBV6-2 or TRBV6-3 with TRBJ2-1, with 10 positions matching TRBD2. V shed 3 bases and J 3 bases; nucleotides not matched to a gene: 2. This CDR3 has 15 residues. Germline-derived CDR1 and CDR2 are MNHEY and SVGEGT.

The chain uses TRBV7-2 and TRBJ2-4; 7 positions match TRBD1. The germline V gene encodes CDR1 SGHTA and CDR2 FQGNSA. The CDR3 sequence is 16 residues long. Trimming at V came to 5 bases and at J to 1 base, leaving 8 bases not matched to a gene. CDR3 sequence reads: CASSPDREQAKNIQYF. The CDR3 DNA reads as TGTGCCAGCAGCCCTGACAGGGAGCAGGCCAAAAACATTCAGTACTTC.

The chain couples TRBV6-2 or TRBV6-3 to TRBJ1-1; maybe TRBD1 (6 bases). Trimming took off 2 bases at V and 5 bases at J, with 15 bases between the two ends. This CDR3 region has 15 residues. The germline V gene encodes CDR1 MNHEY and CDR2 SVGEGT. CDR3 nucleotides: TGTGCCAGCAGTTACAGGGGGTTGAGGGGGACTGAAGCTTTCTTT. Amino acids: CASSYRGLRGTEAFF.

The V call is TRBV21-1, the J call TRBJ2-7; the D call of TRBD2 is as the table states it, not checked on the DNA. TRBV21-1 counts as a pseudogene. The CDR3 totals 16 residues. CDR3 protein: CASRPSAAGRSGEQYF. The CDR3 DNA is TGTGCCAGCAGACCCTCGGCGGCAGGGAGGAGCGGCGAGCAGTACTTC.

A word on this clone: Other DNA sequences in this specimen translate into the identical CDR3. The genes are TRBV28 and TRBJ1-4; tentatively, D is TRBD1 (6 bases). This CDR3 is 14 amino acids long. Germline assignment: CDR1 MDHEN and CDR2 SYDVKM. Between the trimmed V and J ends, which lost 3 bases and 8 bases, there was a span of 13 bases. CDR3 coding DNA: TGTGCCAGCAGTTTGGGGGGGCCTGTGGAAAAACTGTTTTTT. Its translation is CASSLGGPVEKLFF.

The rearrangement links TRBV2 to TRBJ1-1; D is unresolved. Germline values: CDR1 SNHLY, CDR2 FYNNEI. CDR3 length equals 13 residues. V lost 5 bases, J lost 3 bases, and 10 bases lay in between. Here the CDR3 reads CASSFSRDTEAFF. The CDR3 DNA reads as TGTGCCAGCAGTTTCTCCCGGGACACTGAAGCTTTCTTT.